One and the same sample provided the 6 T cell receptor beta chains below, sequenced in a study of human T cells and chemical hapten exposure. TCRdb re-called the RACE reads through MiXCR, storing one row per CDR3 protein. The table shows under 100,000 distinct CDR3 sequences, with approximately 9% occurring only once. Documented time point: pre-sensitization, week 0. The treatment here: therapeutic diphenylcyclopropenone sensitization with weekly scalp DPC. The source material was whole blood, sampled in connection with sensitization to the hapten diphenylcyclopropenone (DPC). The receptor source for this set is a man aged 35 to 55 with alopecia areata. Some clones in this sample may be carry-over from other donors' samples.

Here the CDR3 reads CASSRDGVFYGYTF. CDR3 sequence (DNA): TGTGCCAGCAGCCGGGACGGAGTATTCTATGGCTACACCTTC. The gene calls are TRBV14 and TRBJ1-2; D perhaps matches TRBD1 (5 bases). Germline values: CDR1 SGHDN, CDR2 FVKESK. V was clipped by 4 bases and J by 4 bases, with 13 bases between them. This CDR3 spans 14 amino acids.

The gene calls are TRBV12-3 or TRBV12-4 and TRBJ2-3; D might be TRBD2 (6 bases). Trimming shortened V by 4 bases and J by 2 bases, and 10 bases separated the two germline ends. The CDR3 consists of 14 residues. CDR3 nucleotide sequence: TGTGCCAGCAGTTCACCGGGACTCACAGATACGCAGTATTTT. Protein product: CASSSPGLTDTQYF.

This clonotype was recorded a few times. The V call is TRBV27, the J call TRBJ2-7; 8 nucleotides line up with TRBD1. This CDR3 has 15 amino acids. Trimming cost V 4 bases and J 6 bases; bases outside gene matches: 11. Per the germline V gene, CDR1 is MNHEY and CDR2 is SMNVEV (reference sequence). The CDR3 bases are TGTGCCAGCAGTTCCTCAGGGGGCGGATGTTGCGAGCAGTACTTC. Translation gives CASSSSGGGCCEQYF.

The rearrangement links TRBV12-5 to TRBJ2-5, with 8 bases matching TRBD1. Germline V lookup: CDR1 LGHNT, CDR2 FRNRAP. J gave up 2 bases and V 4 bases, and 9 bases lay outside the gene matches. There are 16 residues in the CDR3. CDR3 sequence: CASGSHFGTGQETQYF. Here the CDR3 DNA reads TGTGCTAGTGGTTCCCATTTTGGGACAGGTCAAGAGACCCAGTACTTC. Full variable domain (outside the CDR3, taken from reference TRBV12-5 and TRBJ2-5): DARVTQTPRHKVTEMGQEVTMRCQPILGHNTVFWYRQTMMQGLELLAYFRNRAPLDDSGMPKDRFSAEMPDATLATLKIQPSEPRDSAVYFCASGSHFGTGQETQYFGPGTRLLVL.

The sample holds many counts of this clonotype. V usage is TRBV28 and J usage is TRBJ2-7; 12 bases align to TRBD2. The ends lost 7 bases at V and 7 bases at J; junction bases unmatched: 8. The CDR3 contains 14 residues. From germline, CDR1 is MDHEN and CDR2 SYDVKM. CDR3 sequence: CASTTSGSIVEQYF. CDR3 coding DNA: TGTGCCAGCACGACTAGCGGGAGCATAGTGGAGCAGTACTTC.

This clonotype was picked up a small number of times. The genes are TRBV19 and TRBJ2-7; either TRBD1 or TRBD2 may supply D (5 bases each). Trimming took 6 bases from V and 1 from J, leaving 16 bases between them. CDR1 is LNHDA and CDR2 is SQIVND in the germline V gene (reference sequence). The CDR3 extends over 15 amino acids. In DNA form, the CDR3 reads TGTGCCAGTAGCGGGGCCGGCGCTGGGTCCTACGAGCAGTACTTC. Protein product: CASSGAGAGSYEQYF.